Described below is a single T cell receptor beta chain sequence and its context. Antigen unknown. CD45RO-negative, CCR7-positively selected cells formed the naive CD8 fraction, excluding terminally differentiated effector memory CD45RA+ cells. V lost 4 bases, J lost 6 bases, and 11 bases lay in between. The CDR3 is 13 amino acids. Germline CDR1 is SGDLS and CDR2 is YYNGEE. Clones were sequenced by immunoSEQ multiplex PCR, and TCRdb holds only the in-frame ones, with some missing. This table holds 1.5 million to 2.5 million clones, about 95% found once. The sample originates from a study of shared clonotypes between healthy human individuals. Findings of the study overall: Lower generation probabilities were found for non-shared clonotypes than for those shared by all four donors. Few donors limited the genetic and exposure-history diversity represented.

This receptor was identified in a young man in good health. Specimen: naive CD8+ T cells sorted from blood. The chain combines TRBV9 with TRBJ2-4; tentatively, D is TRBD1 or TRBD2 (6 bases each). CDR3 DNA sequence: TGTGCCAGCAGCACAGGAGGGGGAAACATTCAGTACTTC. Translation: CASSTGGGNIQYF.